Included here is one T cell receptor beta chain sequence, with context. Its cognate antigen has yet to be identified. Per-base qualities were not stored, and no clone one base away is much larger. TCR CDR3 regions were amplified from genomic DNA by multiplex PCR using the deep immunoSEQ assay. Extracted genomic DNA from each cell subset was distributed evenly across all wells of several immunoSEQ 96-well plates, and each plate was treated as a replicate. For sorted subsets, roughly 200 ng of genomic DNA, equivalent to some 30,000 T cell genomes, went into each replicate PCR. Purified libraries were quantified with a Qubit 3.0 fluorometer, sized on a Bioanalyzer 2100, and re-quantified with the KAPA Library Quantification kit. Every immunoSEQ 96-well plate was sequenced on a dedicated single-read 150-cycle Illumina NextSeq 550 flow cell. As for how the authors treated the data: Because the immunoSEQ output held only junctional sequences and lacked quality scores, the filtering could not match the filtering applied to full-length reads. Sequences were annotated with PyIR, a Python wrapper for IgBLAST v1.9, using IMGT germline references to assign V/J genes and CDR3. Reads were removed for weak V/J assignments (E-value above 1e-6), missing CDR3, stop codons, out-of-frame junctions, or ambiguous translated residues. V3J clonotypes were defined as sequences sharing the same inferred V gene, J gene, and CDR3 amino acid sequence. Percentage overlap between repertoires was computed as shared unique clonotypes divided by the size of the smaller repertoire. Repertoire richness was assessed with RTK rarefaction, the Chao1 estimator, and Recon v2.1 estimates of unobserved clonotypes. For all TCRbeta clonotypes obtained by the gDNA method from a few donors, generation probabilities were computed with OLGA. Not all clones reach the TCRdb copy of this immuneACCESS table, which keeps in-frame sequences only. Checked studies attribute under half of the gap to unresolved V genes and leave the rest unexplained. V and J calls and clone size come straight from that table; D and trimming were deduced from the DNA. For this sample there are more than 2 million clones; about 94% appear just once. The ten largest clones represent about 0.13% of the sample.

The data belong to a study of shared clonotypes between healthy human individuals (dated by TCRdb to about 2020). Notes on the research overall: Three men and a couple of women, aged 18 to 49 years, made up the cohort. For each donor, three plates each were used for CD4 naive and CD4 memory, two plates were used for CD8 naive, and one plate was used for CD8 memory. To estimate repertoire size and how much clonotype sharing occurs between individuals, the study deeply sequenced the blood TCR repertoires of roughly 5 healthy adults. Libraries were prepared and TCR repertoires were sequenced by different laboratories using diverse techniques, in order to increase sequencing depth and limit assay-specific biases. Per donor, leukapheresis produced somewhere between about 0.94 and 9 billion PBMCs.

Healthy HIV-negative adults with no recently reported acute infections or vaccinations were included as donors. Only Caucasian adults living in Nashville, Tennessee, USA were represented among the donors. CD4+ T cells were enriched by magnetic negative selection; naive cells were then positively selected on CD45RA, and the negative fraction formed the memory subset. Blood was obtained by leukapheresis, after which PBMCs were separated by Ficoll-Histopaque density gradient centrifugation and cryopreserved in liquid nitrogen vapor phase. Analytical flow cytometry was used to check the purity and quantity of every magnetically sorted T cell population. Each sorted fraction had its genomic DNA isolated and then quantified by UV absorbance on a Nanodrop 2000c. The germline V and J ends show losses of 3 bases and 4 bases respectively, and no gene match explains 13 bases of the junction. From the cysteine up to the phenylalanine, the CDR3 has a length of 17 residues. The sequence is cut down to CDR3 DNA, 51 bases in frame from base 1. Via the germline V gene, CDR1 is SGDLS and CDR2 YYNGEE.

Here is what the overall study found, with its caveats: Naive subsets generally had larger estimated clonotype richness than memory subsets. Because the study included only a small number of donors, the genetic and exposure-history diversity represented was limited. Sampling was restricted to blood, and TCR repertoires in tissue are likely to differ from TCR repertoires in blood. Based on pairwise subsampling, the degree of clonotype sharing among donors was expected to be affected by sequencing depth. Higher generation probabilities were observed for clonotypes shared by all four sorted-subset donors than for non-shared clonotypes. When a handful of donors were compared, the shared fraction of clonotypes was roughly 4.8% for naive CD4, around 3.6% for naive CD8, about 2.5% for memory CD4, and 0.35% to 0.5% for memory CD8. Rarefaction of sorted-subset datasets indicated incomplete sequencing despite the large sequencing depth.

The receptor comes from a man aged 18 to 29 in good health. The sequence links TRBV9 to TRBJ2-1, and TRBD2 matches 7 of the central bases. Input material: naive CD4+ T cells sorted from blood. The cell subset or site label for this specimen denotes: CD45RA+ positively selected. For the CDR3, the sequence is CASSAYSGRSSYNEQFF. The nucleotide sequence reads TGTGCCAGCAGCGCCTATAGCGGGCGGAGCTCGTACAATGAGCAGTTCTTC.